The T cell receptor (beta chain) under discussion was sequenced for a study of shared clonotypes between healthy human individuals. Study as a whole: Two female and a few male donors aged 18 to 49 were enrolled.

As for this clone: Its antigen is not known.

Germline lookup yields CDR1 MDHEN and CDR2 SYDVKM. The CDR3 spans 15 residues. V lost 4 bases to trimming and J lost 3 bases; unmatched junction nucleotides: 8. Repertoires were generated with immunoSEQ multiplex PCR, while TCRdb's copy carries only in-frame clones and drops some. The data contain 400,000 to 600,000 clones, about 96% of them seen just once; the ten biggest clones take up about 0.067%. Points from the study as a whole: Non-shared clonotypes had lower generation probabilities than those shared by all four donors.

The clonotype originates from a woman aged 25 to 39 in good health. The chain links TRBV28 to TRBJ2-7; 8 bases are a match to TRBD2. The sequencing input was naive CD4+ T cells sorted from blood. Subset reported: CD45RA+ positively selected. Here the CDR3 reads CASSSPGGENYEQYF. CDR3 sequence (DNA): TGTGCCAGCAGTTCCCCCGGGGGGGAAAACTACGAGCAGTACTTC.